A selection of T cell receptor beta chains follows, all from one sample in a study of blood T cell repertoires in COVID-19. Some clones are missing from TCRdb's copy, which holds only in-frame ones; the method was immunoSEQ multiplex PCR. The sample has a few hundred thousand clones, around nine tenths seen once; the top ten hold 1%. The sample was peripheral blood. Receptors originate from a man aged 50 to 60 with active or convalescent COVID-19. CDR3s include the opening cysteine and the closing phenylalanine or tryptophan. A D gene is named only where the DNA matches it firmly. The size field is filled for only some rows; it gives once, few, many or a size class.

>TRBV28|TRBD1|NA|TRBJ1-2
TGTGCCAGCACCCGACAGGGGTCATATGGCTACACCTTC
CASTRQGSYGYTF
>TRBV20-1|TRBD2|NA|TRBJ2-5
TGCAGTGCTAGTTATGAGCGGGAAACACAAGAGACCCAGTACTTC
CSASYERETQETQYF
>TRBV4-3|TRBD1|NA|TRBJ2-3
TGCGCCAGCAGCCTCACGCCGGGACAGAGCACAGATACGCAGTATTTT
CASSLTPGQSTDTQYF
>TRBV27|NA|NA|TRBJ1-1
TGTGCCAGCAGTTTGAGGGCCCCGGGCAAAGGCACTGAAGCTTTCTTT
CASSLRAPGKGTEAFF
>TRBV5-1|NA|NA|TRBJ2-1
TGCGCCAGCAGCTCTTACGGGAGCTCCTACAATGAGCAGTTCTTC
CASSSYGSSYNEQFF
>TRBV7-3|TRBD2|NA|TRBJ2-1
TGTGCCAGCAGCCCCGGGGGGGAGCAGTTCTTC
CASSPGGEQFF
>TRBV30|TRBD1|NA|TRBJ1-4
TGTGCCTGGGCACCGGGGACAGCTCGAGAACTGTTTTTT
CAWAPGTARELFF
>TRBV5-4|NA|NA|TRBJ1-2
TGTGCCAGCAGCTTGGGTCAGAACTATGGCTACACCTTC
CASSLGQNYGYTF
>TRBV7-9|TRBD1|NA|TRBJ2-7
TGTGCCAGCAGCCCCAGATTGGGGACAGGGATATACGAGCAGTACTTC
CASSPRLGTGIYEQYF
>TRBV6-2/TRBV6-3|NA|NA|TRBJ2-5
TGTGCCAGCAGTTATGGCAGGCAAGAGACCCAGTACTTC
CASSYGRQETQYF
>TRBV19|TRBD1|NA|TRBJ1-1
TGTGCCAGTAGTGGAACAGGGGAGAACACTGAAGCTTTCTTT
CASSGTGENTEAFF
>TRBV18|NA|NA|TRBJ2-3
TGTGCCAGCTCACCCCCGGGGGAGTCAGATACGCAGTATTTT
CASSPPGESDTQYF
>TRBV7-9|NA|once|TRBJ2-5
TGTGCCAGCAGCTTACCGGGACAAGAGACCCAGTACTTC
CASSLPGQETQYF
>TRBV2|TRBD1|NA|TRBJ2-5
TGTGCCAGCAGGAAGGGACAGGGGGTATTCGGCCAAGAGACCCAGTACTTC
CASRKGQGVFGQETQYF
>TRBV25-1|NA|NA|TRBJ2-3
TGTGCCAGCAGTGAGGGCGCCCTTAGCACAGATACGCAGTATTTT
CASSEGALSTDTQYF
>TRBV5-1|NA|NA|TRBJ2-5
TGCGCCAGCAGCTTGGGGGCCAGGGCAGAGACCCAGTACTTC
CASSLGARAETQYF
>TRBV2|NA|many|TRBJ2-7
TGTGCCAGCAGGGAGAAGTACGAGCAGTACTTC
CASREKYEQYF
>TRBV27|TRBD1|NA|TRBJ1-4
TGTGCCAGCAGTGGCAAGGGACAGGGCGAGGAAAAACTGTTTTTT
CASSGKGQGEEKLFF
>TRBV7-2|TRBD1|NA|TRBJ2-7
TGTGCCAGCAGCTTTCCCGGGACAGGGGACTACGAGCAGTACTTC
CASSFPGTGDYEQYF
>TRBV3-1/TRBV3-2|TRBD2|NA|TRBJ2-7
TGTGCCAGCAGCCAAGTGGAAGCGGGGGAGCAGTACTTC
CASSQVEAGEQYF
>TRBV6-5|NA|NA|TRBJ2-7
TGTGCCAGCACCGGACAGATAACCTACGAGCAGTACTTC
CASTGQITYEQYF
>TRBV5-6|NA|NA|TRBJ1-3
TGTGCCAGCTGCAGTAAGGGGGCTGGAAACACCATATATTTT
CASCSKGAGNTIYF
>TRBV18|NA|NA|TRBJ1-2
TGTGCCAGCTCACCGAGTGACAACCCTATCGGCTACACCTTC
CASSPSDNPIGYTF
>TRBV7-2|TRBD1|NA|TRBJ2-7
TGTGCCAGCAGCTCCAGGACAGGGGACGAGCAGTACTTC
CASSSRTGDEQYF
>TRBV9|TRBD1|NA|TRBJ1-3
TGTGCCAGCAGCGGACAGGGGGCTACGAACACCATATATTTT
CASSGQGATNTIYF
>TRBV2|NA|NA|TRBJ1-3
TGTGCCAGCAAATTGAGCTCTGGAAACACCATATATTTT
CASKLSSGNTIYF
>TRBV4-1|TRBD1|NA|TRBJ1-2
TGCGCCAGCAGCCAGTCGGACAGGGAAAACTATGGCTACACCTTC
CASSQSDRENYGYTF
>TRBV2|TRBD1|NA|TRBJ1-6
TGTGCCAGCAACCGGGACAGGGGCTTTAATTCACCCCTCCACTTT
CASNRDRGFNSPLHF
>TRBV5-1|NA|NA|TRBJ2-7
TGCGCCAGCAGCTTGGCCGGGGAACCCTACGAGCAGTACTTC
CASSLAGEPYEQYF
>TRBV28|TRBD2|NA|TRBJ2-2
TGTGCCAGCCGACTAGCGGGGAACACCGGGGAGCTGTTTTTT
CASRLAGNTGELFF
>TRBV6-2/TRBV6-3|NA|few|TRBJ2-2
TGTGCCAGCAGTGGTCAGGGGATCACCGGGGAGCTGTTTTTT
CASSGQGITGELFF
>TRBV10-3|NA|NA|TRBJ1-5
TGTGCCATCAGTGGGCAAGATAGCAATCAGCCCCAGCATTTT
CAISGQDSNQPQHF